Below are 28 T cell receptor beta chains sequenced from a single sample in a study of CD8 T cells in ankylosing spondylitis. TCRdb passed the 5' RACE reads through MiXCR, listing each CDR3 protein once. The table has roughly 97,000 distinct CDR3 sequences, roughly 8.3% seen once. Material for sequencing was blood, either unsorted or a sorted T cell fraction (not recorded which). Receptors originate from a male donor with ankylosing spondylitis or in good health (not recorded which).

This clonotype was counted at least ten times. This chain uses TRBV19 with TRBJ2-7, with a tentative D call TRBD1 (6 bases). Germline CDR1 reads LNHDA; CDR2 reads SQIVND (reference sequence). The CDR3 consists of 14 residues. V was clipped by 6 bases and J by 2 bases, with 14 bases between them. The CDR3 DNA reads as TGTGCCAGTAGCTCAACAGGGTTCCCCTACGAGCAGTACTTC. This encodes CASSSTGFPYEQYF. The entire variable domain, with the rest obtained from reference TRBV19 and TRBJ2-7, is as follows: DGGITQSPKYLFRKEGQNVTLSCEQNLNHDAMYWYRQDPGQGLRLIYYSQIVNDFQKGDIAEGYSVSREKKESFPLTVTSAQKNPTAFYLCASSSTGFPYEQYFGPGTRLTVT.

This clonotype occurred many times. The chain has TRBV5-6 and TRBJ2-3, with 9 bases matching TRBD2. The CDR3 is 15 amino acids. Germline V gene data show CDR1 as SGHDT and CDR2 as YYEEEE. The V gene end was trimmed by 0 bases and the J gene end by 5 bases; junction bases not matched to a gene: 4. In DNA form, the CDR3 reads TGTGCCAGCAGCTTGGCGCTAGCGGGACGAGATACGCAGTATTTT. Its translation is CASSLALAGRDTQYF. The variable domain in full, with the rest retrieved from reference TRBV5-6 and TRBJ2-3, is DAGVTQSPTHLIKTRGQQVTLRCSPKSGHDTVSWYQQALGQGPQFIFQYYEEEERQRGNFPDRFSGHQFPNYSSELNVNALLLGDSALYLCASSLALAGRDTQYFGPGTRLTVL.

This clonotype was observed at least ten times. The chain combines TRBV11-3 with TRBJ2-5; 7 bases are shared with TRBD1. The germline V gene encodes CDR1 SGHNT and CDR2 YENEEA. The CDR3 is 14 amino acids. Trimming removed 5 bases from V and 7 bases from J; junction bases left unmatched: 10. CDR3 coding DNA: TGTGCCAGCAGCGCAGGACAGGCCACCGGGACCCAGTACTTC. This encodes CASSAGQATGTQYF.

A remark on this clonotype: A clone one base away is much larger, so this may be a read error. CDR3 sequence reads: CVSWRGDDGYTF. CDR3 DNA sequence: TGTGTCAGTTGGAGGGGGGATGATGGCTACACCTTC. The J gene is TRBJ1-2, the V gene TRBV7-8, with D perhaps matching TRBD1 (6 bases). There are 12 residues in the CDR3. Germline CDR1 and CDR2: SGHVS and FQNEAQ.

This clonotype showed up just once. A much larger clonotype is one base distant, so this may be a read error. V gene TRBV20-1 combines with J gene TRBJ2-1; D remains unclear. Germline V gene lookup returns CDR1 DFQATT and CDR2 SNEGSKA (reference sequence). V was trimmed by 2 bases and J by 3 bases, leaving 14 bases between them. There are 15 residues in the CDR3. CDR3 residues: CSARCQATGYNEQFF. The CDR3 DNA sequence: TGCAGTGCTAGATGCCAGGCCACGGGCTACAATGAGCAGTTCTTC.

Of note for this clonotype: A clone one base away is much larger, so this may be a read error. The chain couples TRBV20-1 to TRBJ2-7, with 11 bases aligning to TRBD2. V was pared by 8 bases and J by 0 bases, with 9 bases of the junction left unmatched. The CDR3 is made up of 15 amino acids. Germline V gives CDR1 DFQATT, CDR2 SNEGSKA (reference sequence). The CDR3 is CSTKLAGDPSYEQYF. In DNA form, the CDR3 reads TGCAGTACTAAACTAGCGGGGGACCCCTCCTACGAGCAGTACTTC.

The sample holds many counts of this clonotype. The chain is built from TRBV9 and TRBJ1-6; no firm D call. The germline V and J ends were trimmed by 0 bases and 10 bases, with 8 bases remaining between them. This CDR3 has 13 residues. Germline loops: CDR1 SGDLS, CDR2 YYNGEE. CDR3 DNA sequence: TGTGCCAGCAGCGTAGGCAGGCGGTCACCCCTCCACTTT. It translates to CASSVGRRSPLHF. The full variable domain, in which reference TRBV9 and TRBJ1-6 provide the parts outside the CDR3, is DSGVTQTPKHLITATGQRVTLRCSPRSGDLSVYWYQQSLDQGLQFLIQYYNGEERAKGNILERFSAQQFPDLHSELNLSSLELGDSALYFCASSVGRRSPLHFGNGTRLTVT.

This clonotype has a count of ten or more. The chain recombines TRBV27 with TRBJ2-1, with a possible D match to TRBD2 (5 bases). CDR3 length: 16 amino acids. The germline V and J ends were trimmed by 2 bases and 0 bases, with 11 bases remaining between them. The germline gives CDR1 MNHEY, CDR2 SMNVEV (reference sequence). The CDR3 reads CASSLSRDPSYNEQFF. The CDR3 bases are TGTGCCAGCAGTTTAAGTCGGGATCCCTCCTACAATGAGCAGTTCTTC.

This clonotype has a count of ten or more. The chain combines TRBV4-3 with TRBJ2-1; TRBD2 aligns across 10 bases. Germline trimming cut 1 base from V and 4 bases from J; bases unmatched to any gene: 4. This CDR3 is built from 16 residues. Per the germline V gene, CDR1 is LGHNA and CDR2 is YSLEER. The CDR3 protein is CASSQVRTSGYNEQFF. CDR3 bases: TGCGCCAGCAGCCAAGTAAGGACTAGCGGTTACAATGAGCAGTTCTTC.

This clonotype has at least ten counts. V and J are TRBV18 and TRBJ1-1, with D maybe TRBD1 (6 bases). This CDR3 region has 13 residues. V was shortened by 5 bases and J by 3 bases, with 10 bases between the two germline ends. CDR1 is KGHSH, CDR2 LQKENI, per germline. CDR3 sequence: CASSAEGDTEAFF. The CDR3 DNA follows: TGTGCCAGCTCAGCGGAGGGGGACACTGAAGCTTTCTTT.

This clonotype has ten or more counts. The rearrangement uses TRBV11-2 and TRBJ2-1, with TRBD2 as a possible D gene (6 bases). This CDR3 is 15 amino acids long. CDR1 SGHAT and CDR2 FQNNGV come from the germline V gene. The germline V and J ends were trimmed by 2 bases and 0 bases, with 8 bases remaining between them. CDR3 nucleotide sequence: TGTGCCAGCAGCTTAATGGGGGGCTCCTACAATGAGCAGTTCTTC. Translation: CASSLMGGSYNEQFF.

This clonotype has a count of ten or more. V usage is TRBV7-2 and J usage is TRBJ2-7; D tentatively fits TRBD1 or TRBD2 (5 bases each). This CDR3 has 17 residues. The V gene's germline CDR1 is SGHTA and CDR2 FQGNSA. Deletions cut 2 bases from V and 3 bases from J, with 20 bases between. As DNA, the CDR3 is TGTGCCAGCAGCTTAACCAGCTTGGGGGAGTTGGGCTACGAGCAGTACTTC. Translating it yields CASSLTSLGELGYEQYF.

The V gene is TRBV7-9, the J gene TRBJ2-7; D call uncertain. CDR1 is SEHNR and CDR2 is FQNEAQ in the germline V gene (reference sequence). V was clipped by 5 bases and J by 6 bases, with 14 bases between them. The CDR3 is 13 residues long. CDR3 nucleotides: TGTGCCAGCAGCCCCGACCATGCTCGCGAGCAGTACTTC. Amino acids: CASSPDHAREQYF.

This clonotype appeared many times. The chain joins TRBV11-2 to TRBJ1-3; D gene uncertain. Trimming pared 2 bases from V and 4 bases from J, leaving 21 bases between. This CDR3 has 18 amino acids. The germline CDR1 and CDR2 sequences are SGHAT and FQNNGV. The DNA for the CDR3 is TGTGCCAGCAGCTTATTAGGAAATCAGGCCTCCCAAGGAAACACCATATATTTT. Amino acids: CASSLLGNQASQGNTIYF.

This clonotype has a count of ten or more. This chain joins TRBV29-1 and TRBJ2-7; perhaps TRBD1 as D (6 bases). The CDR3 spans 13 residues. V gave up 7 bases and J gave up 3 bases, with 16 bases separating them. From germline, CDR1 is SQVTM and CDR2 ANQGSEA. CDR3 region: CSAGTTSGYEQYF. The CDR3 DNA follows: TGCAGCGCCGGGACAACCTCGGGCTACGAGCAGTACTTC.

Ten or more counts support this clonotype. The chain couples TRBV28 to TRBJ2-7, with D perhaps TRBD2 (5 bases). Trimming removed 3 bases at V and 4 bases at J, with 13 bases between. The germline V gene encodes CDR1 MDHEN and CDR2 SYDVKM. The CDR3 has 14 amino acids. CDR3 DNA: TGTGCCAGCAGTTTGAGAAGCGGAGGATACGAGCAGTACTTC. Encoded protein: CASSLRSGGYEQYF.

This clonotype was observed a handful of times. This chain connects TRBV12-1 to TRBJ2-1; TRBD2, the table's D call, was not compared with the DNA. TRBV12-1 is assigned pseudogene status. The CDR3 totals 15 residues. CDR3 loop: CASSLRGLAGNEQFF. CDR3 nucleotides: TGTGCCAGCAGTCTCCGCGGGCTAGCGGGCAATGAGCAGTTCTTC.

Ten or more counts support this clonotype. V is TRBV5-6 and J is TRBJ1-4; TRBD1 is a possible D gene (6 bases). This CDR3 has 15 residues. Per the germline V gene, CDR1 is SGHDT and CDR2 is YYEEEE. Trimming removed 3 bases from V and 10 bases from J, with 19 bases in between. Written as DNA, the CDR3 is TGTGCCAGCAGCTGGGGCCGGACTCTACAGGGAAAACTGTTTTTT. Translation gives CASSWGRTLQGKLFF.

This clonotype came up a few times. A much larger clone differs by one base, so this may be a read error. In DNA form, the CDR3 reads TGTGCCAACAGCTCCGGACGAGGAGGGACAGATACGCAGTATTTT. Translating it yields CANSSGRGGTDTQYF. The chain joins TRBV11-3 to TRBJ2-3, with a tentative D call TRBD2 (6 bases). The germline V gene has CDR1 SGHNT and CDR2 YENEEA. The CDR3 is made up of 15 amino acids.

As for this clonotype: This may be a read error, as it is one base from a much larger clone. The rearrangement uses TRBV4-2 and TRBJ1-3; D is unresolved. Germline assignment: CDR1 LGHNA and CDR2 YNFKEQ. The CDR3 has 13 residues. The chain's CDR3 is CVSSQRVDDTIYF. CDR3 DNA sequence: TGTGTCAGCAGCCAAAGGGTAGATGACACCATATATTTT.

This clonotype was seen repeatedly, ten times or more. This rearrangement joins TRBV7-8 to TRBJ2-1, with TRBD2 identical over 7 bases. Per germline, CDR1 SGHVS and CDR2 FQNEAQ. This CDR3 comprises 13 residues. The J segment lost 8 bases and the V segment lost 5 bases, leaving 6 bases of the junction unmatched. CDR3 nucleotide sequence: TGTGCCAGCAGCCGCAGACTAGCAGATGAGCAGTTCTTC. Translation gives CASSRRLADEQFF.

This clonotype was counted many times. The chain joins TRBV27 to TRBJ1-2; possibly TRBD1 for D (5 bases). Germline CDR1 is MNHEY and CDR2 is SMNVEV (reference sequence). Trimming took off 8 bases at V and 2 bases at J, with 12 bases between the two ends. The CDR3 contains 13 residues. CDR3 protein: CASGQQLNYGYTF. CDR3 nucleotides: TGTGCCAGCGGACAACAGCTAAACTATGGCTACACCTTC.

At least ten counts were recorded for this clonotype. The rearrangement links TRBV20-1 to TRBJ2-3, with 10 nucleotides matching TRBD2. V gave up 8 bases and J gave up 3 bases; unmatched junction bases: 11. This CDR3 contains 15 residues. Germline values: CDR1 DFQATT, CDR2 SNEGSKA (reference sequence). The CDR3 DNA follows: TGCAGTCCGGCCGTACTAGCGGGGAGGACAGATACGCAGTATTTT. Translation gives CSPAVLAGRTDTQYF.

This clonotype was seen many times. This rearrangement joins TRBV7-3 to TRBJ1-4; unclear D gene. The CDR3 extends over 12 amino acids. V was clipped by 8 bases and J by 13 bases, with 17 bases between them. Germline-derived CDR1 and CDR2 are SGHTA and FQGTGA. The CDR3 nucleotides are TGTGCCAGCCCCGCCTCGGCGGAATCACTGTTTTTT. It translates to CASPASAESLFF.

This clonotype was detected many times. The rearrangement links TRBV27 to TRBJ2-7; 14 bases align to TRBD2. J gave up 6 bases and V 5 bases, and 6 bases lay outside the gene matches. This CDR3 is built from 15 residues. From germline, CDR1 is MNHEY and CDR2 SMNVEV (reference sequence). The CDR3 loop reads CASSGGTSGSVEQYF. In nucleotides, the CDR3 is TGTGCCAGCAGTGGCGGGACTAGCGGGAGTGTCGAGCAGTACTTC.

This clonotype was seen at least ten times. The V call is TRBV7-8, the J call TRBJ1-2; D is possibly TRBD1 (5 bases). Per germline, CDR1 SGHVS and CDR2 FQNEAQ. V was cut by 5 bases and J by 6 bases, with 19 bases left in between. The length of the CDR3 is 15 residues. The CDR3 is CASSRFRVPMDGYTF. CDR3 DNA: TGTGCCAGCAGCCGATTCAGGGTACCGATGGATGGCTACACCTTC.

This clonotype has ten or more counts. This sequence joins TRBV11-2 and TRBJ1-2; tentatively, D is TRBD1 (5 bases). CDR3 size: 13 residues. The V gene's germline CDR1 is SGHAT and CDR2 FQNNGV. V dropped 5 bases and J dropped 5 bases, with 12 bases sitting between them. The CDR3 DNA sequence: TGTGCCAGCAGCAAAGGGAGGGGTTATGGCTACACCTTC. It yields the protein CASSKGRGYGYTF.

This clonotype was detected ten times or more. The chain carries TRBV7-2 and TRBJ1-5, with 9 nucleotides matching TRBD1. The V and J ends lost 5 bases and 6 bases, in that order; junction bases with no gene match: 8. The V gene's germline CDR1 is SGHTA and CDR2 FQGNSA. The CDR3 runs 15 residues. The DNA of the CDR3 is TGTGCCAGCAGCCCCCGGACAGGGGTAGGTCAGCCCCAGCATTTT. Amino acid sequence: CASSPRTGVGQPQHF.